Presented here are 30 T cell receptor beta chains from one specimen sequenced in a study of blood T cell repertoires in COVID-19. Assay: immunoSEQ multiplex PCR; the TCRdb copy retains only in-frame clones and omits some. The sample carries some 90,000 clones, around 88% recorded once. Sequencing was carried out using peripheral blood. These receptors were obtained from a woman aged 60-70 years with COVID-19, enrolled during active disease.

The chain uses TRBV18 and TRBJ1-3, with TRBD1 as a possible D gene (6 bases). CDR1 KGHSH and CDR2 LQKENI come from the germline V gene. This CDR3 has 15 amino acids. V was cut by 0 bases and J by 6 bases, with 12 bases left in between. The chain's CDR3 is CASSPPSQGKNTIYF. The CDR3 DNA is TGTGCCAGCTCACCACCTTCTCAGGGGAAAAACACCATATATTTT.

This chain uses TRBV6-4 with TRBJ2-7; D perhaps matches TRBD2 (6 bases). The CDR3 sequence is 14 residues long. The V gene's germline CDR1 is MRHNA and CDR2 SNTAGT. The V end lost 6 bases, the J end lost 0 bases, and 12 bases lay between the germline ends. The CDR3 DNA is TGTGCCAGCAGAACGGAGGGGTACTCCTACGAGCAGTACTTC. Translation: CASRTEGYSYEQYF.

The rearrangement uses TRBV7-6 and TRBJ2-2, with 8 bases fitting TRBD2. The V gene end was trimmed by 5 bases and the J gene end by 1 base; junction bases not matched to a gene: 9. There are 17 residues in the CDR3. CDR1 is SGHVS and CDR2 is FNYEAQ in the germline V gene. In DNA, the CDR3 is TGTGCCAGCAGCCCCAGGGCTCTAGCGGGGAACACCGGGGAGCTGTTTTTT. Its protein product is CASSPRALAGNTGELFF.

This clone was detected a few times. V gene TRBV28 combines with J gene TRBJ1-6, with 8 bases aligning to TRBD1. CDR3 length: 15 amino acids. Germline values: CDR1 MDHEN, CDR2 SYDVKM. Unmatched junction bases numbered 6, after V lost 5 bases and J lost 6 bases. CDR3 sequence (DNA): TGTGCCAGCAGTCACCCTGACAGGGGTAATTCACCCCTCCACTTT. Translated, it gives CASSHPDRGNSPLHF.

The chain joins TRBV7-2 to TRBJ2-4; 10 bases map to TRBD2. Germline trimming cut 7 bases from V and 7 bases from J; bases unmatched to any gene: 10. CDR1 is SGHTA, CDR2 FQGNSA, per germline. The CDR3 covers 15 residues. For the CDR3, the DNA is TGTGCCAGCACCTTTAGCGGGGGGACCGGGAACATTCAGTACTTC. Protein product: CASTFSGGTGNIQYF. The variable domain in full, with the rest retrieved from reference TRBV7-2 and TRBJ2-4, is GAGVSQSPSNKVTEKGKDVELRCDPISGHTALYWYRQSLGQGLEFLIYFQGNSAPDKSGLPSDRFSAERTGGSVSTLTIQRTQQEDSAVYLCASTFSGGTGNIQYFGAGTRLSVL.

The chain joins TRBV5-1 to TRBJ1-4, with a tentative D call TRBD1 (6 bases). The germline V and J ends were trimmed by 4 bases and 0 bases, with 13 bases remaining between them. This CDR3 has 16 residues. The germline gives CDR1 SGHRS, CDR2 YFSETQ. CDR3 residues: CASSTGRGTTNEKLFF. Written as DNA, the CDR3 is TGCGCCAGCAGCACGGGCAGGGGAACAACTAATGAAAAACTGTTTTTT.

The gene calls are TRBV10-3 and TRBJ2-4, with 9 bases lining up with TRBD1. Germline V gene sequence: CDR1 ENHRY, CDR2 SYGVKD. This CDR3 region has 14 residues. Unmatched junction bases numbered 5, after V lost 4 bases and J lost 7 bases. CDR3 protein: CAISGGQGWNIQYF. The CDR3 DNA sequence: TGTGCCATCAGTGGAGGACAGGGGTGGAACATTCAGTACTTC.

The CDR3 DNA sequence: TGTGCCAGCAGCCTCTCGGTGACCCAGTACTTC. Its translation is CASSLSVTQYF. The chain combines TRBV7-6 with TRBJ2-5; D call uncertain. The V gene lost 5 bases and the J gene lost 7 bases, with 8 bases spanning the gap. CDR1 SGHVS and CDR2 FNYEAQ come from the germline V gene. The CDR3 is 11 amino acids.

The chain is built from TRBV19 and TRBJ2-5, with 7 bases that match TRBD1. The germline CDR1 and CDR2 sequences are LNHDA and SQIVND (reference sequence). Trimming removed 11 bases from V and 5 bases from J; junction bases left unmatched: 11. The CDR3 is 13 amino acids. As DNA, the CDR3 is TGTGCCGCTGCCGACAGGGAGAAGGAGACCCAGTACTTC. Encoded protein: CAAADREKETQYF.

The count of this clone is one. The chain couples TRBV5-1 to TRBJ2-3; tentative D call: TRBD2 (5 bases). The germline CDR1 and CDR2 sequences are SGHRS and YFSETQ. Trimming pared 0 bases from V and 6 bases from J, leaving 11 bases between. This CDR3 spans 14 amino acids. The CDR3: CASSLGIASDTQYF. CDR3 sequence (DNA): TGCGCCAGCAGCTTGGGAATTGCTAGCGATACGCAGTATTTT. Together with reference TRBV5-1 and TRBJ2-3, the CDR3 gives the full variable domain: KAGVTQTPRYLIKTRGQQVTLSCSPISGHRSVSWYQQTPGQGLQFLFEYFSETQRNKGNFPGRFSGRQFSNSRSEMNVSTLELGDSALYLCASSLGIASDTQYFGPGTRLTVL.

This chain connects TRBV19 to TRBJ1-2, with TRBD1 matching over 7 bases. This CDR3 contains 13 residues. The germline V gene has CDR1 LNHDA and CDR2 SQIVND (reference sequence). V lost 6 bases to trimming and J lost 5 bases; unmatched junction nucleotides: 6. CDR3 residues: CASRPGTAYGYTF. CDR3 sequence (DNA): TGTGCCAGTAGACCCGGGACAGCATATGGCTACACCTTC.

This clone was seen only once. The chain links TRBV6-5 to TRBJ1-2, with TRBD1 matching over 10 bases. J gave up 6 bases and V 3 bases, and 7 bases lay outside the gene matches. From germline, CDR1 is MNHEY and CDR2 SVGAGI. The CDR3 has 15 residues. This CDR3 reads CASSYSGTGENGYTF. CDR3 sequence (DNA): TGTGCCAGCAGTTATTCCGGGACAGGGGAGAATGGCTACACCTTC.

This CDR3 reads CASSSLLAGGPPYNEQFF. CDR3 bases: TGTGCCAGCAGCTCCCTATTAGCGGGGGGGCCCCCCTACAATGAGCAGTTCTTC. This rearrangement joins TRBV7-2 to TRBJ2-1, with 11 bases fitting TRBD2. V lost 4 bases, J lost 2 bases, and 10 bases stayed unmatched. The V gene's germline CDR1 is SGHTA and CDR2 FQGNSA. The CDR3 is made up of 18 amino acids.

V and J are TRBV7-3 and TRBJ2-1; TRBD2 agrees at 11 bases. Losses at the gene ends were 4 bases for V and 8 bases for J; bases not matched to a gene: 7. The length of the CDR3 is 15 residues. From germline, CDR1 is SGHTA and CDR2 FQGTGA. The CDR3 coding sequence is TGTGCCAGCAGCTCCACTAGCGGGGGAGTCCATGAGCAGTTCTTC. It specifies CASSSTSGGVHEQFF. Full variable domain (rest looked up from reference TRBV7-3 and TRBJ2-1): GAGVSQTPSNKVTEKGKYVELRCDPISGHTALYWYRQSLGQGPEFLIYFQGTGAADDSGLPNDRFFAVRPEGSVSTLKIQRTERGDSAVYLCASSSTSGGVHEQFFGPGTRLTVL.

CDR3 nucleotides: TGTGCCAGCAGCCTTGGAGCAGGGGTTCAGCCCCAGCATTTT. Translation gives CASSLGAGVQPQHF. V and J are TRBV7-9 and TRBJ1-5; weak D call: TRBD1 (6 bases). The CDR3 consists of 14 residues. The germline V gene encodes CDR1 SEHNR and CDR2 FQNEAQ (reference sequence). The V end was cut by 5 bases, the J end by 6 bases, with 14 bases between. The full variable domain, with the rest looked up from reference TRBV7-9 and TRBJ1-5, is DTGVSQNPRHKITKRGQNVTFRCDPISEHNRLYWYRQTLGQGPEFLTYFQNEAQLEKSRLLSDRFSAERPKGSFSTLEIQRTEQGDSAMYLCASSLGAGVQPQHFGDGTRLSIL.

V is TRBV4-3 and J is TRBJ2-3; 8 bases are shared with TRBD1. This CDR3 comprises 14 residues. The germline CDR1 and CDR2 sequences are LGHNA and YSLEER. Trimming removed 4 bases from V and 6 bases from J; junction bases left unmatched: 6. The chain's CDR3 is CASSPSTGDDTQYF. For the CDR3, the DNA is TGCGCCAGCAGCCCCTCGACAGGGGACGATACGCAGTATTTT.

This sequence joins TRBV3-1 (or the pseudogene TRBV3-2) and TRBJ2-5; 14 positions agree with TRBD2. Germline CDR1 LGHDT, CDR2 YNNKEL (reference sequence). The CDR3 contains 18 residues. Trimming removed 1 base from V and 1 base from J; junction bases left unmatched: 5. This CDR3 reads CASSQGLAGGRAQETQYF. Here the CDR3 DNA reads TGTGCCAGCAGCCAAGGACTAGCGGGGGGGCGTGCCCAAGAGACCCAGTACTTC.

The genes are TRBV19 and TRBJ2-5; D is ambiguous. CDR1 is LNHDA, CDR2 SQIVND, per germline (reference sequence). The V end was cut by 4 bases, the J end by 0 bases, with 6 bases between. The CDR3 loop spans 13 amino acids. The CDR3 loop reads CASSSGDQETQYF. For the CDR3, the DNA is TGTGCCAGTAGTAGCGGAGACCAAGAGACCCAGTACTTC.

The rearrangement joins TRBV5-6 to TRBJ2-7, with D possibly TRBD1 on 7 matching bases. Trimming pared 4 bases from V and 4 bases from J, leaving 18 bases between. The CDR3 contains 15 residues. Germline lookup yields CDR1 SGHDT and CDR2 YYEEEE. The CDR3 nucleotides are TGTGCCAGCAGCGCAGGAGGGGACAGCCCATACGAGCAGTACTTC. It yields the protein CASSAGGDSPYEQYF.

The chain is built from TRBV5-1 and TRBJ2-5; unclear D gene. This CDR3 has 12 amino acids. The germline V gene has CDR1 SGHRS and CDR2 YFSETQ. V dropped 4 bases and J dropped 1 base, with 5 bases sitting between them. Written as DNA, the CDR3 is TGCGCCAGCAGCCCCTTCCAAGAGACCCAGTACTTC. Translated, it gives CASSPFQETQYF.

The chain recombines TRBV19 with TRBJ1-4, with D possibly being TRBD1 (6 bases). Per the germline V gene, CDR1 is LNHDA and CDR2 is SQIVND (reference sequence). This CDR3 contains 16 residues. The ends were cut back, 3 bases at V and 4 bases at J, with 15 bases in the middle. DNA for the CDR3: TGTGCCAGTAGTATTTCACAGGGTCTCCTTAATGAAAAACTGTTTTTT. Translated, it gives CASSISQGLLNEKLFF.

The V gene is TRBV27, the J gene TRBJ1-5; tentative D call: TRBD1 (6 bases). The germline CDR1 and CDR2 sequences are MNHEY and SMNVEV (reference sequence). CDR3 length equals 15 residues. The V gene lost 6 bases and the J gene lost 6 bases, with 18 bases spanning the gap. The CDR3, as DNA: TGTGCCAGCAGCCAACACCCAATAGGGGGTCAGCCCCAGCATTTT. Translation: CASSQHPIGGQPQHF.

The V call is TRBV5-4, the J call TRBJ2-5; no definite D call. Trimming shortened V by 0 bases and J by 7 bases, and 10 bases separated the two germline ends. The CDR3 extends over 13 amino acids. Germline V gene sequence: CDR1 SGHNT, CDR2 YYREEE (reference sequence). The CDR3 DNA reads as TGTGCCAGCAGCTTGGCCGGTGCTGCGACCCAGTACTTC. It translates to CASSLAGAATQYF.

In nucleotides, the CDR3 is TGTGCCAGCAGAGGGACTAGCGGGGTCTACGAGCAGTACTTC. Residues: CASRGTSGVYEQYF. The chain carries TRBV28 and TRBJ2-7, with TRBD2 identical over 13 bases. This CDR3 has 14 residues. Losses at the gene ends were 6 bases for V and 3 bases for J; bases not matched to a gene: 2. The germline gives CDR1 MDHEN, CDR2 SYDVKM. The full variable domain, with the rest looked up from reference TRBV28 and TRBJ2-7, is DVKVTQSSRYLVKRTGEKVFLECVQDMDHENMFWYRQDPGLGLRLIYFSYDVKMKEKGDIPEGYSVSREKKERFSLILESASTNQTSMYLCASRGTSGVYEQYFGPGTRLTVT.

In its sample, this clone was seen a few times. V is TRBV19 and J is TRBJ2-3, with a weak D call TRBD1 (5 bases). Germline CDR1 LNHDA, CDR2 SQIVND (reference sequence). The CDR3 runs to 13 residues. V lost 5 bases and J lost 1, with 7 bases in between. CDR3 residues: CASSLTGTDTQYF. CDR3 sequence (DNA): TGTGCCAGTAGTCTGACAGGCACAGATACGCAGTATTTT.

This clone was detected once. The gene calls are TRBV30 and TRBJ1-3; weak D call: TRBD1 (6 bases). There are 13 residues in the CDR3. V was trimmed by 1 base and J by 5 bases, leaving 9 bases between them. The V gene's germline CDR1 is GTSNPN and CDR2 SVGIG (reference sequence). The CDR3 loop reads CAWSGGHRNTIYF. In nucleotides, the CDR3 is TGTGCCTGGAGTGGGGGACACCGAAACACCATATATTTT.

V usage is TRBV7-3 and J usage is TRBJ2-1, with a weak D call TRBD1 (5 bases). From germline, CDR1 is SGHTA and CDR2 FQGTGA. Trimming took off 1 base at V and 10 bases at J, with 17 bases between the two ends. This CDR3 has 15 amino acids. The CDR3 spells CASSLMPQGGSEQFF. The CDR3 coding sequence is TGTGCCAGCAGCTTAATGCCCCAGGGTGGTAGCGAGCAGTTCTTC. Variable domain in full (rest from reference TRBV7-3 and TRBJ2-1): GAGVSQTPSNKVTEKGKYVELRCDPISGHTALYWYRQSLGQGPEFLIYFQGTGAADDSGLPNDRFFAVRPEGSVSTLKIQRTERGDSAVYLCASSLMPQGGSEQFFGPGTRLTVL.

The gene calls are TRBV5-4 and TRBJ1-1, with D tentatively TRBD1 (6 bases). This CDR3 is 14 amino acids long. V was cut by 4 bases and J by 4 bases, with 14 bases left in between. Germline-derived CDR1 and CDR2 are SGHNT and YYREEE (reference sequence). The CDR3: CASSPQGGSTEAFF. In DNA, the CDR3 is TGTGCCAGCAGCCCACAGGGCGGGAGCACTGAAGCTTTCTTT.

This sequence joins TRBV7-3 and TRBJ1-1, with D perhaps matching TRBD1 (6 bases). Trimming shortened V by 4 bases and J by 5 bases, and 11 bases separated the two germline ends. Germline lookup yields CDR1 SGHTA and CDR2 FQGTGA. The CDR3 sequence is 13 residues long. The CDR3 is CASSSLGGTEAFF. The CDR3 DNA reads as TGTGCCAGCAGCTCCCTAGGGGGAACTGAAGCTTTCTTT.

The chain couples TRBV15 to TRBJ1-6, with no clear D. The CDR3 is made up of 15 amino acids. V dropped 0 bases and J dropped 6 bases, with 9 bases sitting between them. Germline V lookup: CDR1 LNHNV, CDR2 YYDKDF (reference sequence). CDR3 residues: CATSRDGPPNSPLHF. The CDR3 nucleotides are TGTGCCACCAGCAGAGATGGGCCACCTAATTCACCCCTCCACTTT.